This TCR beta chain derives from a study of technical replicates of blood from a few donors. Clones were read by immunoSEQ multiplex PCR, and TCRdb kept only the in-frame ones, dropping some. The data show 65,000 to 80,000 clones, 95% to 98% seen once. This clone was counted once. The CDR3 has 13 residues. The germline V gene has CDR1 SGHDT and CDR2 YYEEEE. V was clipped by 3 bases and J by 4 bases, with 9 bases between them. J is TRBJ2-3 and V is TRBV5-6; tentatively, D is TRBD2 (5 bases). This sequence originates from a human donor in good health. The sequenced material came from T cells isolated from PBMCs. The DNA for the CDR3 is TGTGCCAGCAGCTGGACTTATTCAGATACGCAGTATTTT. Amino acid sequence: CASSWTYSDTQYF.